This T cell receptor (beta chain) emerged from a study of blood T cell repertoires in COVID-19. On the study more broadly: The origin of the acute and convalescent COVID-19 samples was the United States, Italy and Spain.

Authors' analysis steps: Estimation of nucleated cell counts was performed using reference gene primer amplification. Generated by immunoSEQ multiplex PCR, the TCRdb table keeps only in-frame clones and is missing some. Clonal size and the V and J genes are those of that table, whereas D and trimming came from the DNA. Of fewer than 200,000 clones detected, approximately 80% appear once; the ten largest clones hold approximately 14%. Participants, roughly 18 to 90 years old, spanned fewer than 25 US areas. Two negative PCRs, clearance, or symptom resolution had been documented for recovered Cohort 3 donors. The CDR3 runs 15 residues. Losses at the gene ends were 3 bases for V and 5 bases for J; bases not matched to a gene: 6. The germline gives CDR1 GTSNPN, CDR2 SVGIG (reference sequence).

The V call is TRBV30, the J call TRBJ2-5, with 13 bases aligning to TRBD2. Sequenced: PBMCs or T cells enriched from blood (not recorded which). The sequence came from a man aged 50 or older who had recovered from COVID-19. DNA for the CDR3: TGTGCCTGGAGCTCACTAGCGGGGGGGCCGGAGACCCAGTACTTC. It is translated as CAWSSLAGGPETQYF.